A single sample is the source of the 21 T cell receptor beta chains below, sequenced in a study of shared clonotypes between healthy human individuals. Assay: immunoSEQ multiplex PCR; the TCRdb copy retains only in-frame clones and omits some. The sample includes roughly 1.4 million clones, just under 99% of them seen just once. Sequenced input: naive CD4+ T cells sorted from blood. The subset was: CD45RA+ positively selected. These receptor sequences come from a man aged 25-40 years in good health.

V is TRBV2 and J is TRBJ2-4, with 10 bases that match TRBD2. Germline CDR1 reads SNHLY; CDR2 reads FYNNEI. V lost 7 bases, J lost 7 bases, and 7 bases stayed unmatched. The CDR3 spans 14 residues. The CDR3 is CASTSGSSGNIQYF. CDR3 sequence (DNA): TGTGCCAGCACTAGCGGGAGTTCCGGCAACATTCAGTACTTC.

V and J are TRBV15 and TRBJ2-1, with D tentatively TRBD2 (6 bases). Germline V lookup: CDR1 LNHNV, CDR2 YYDKDF (reference sequence). The V gene lost 1 base and the J gene lost 7 bases, with 11 bases spanning the gap. The length of the CDR3 is 14 residues. The DNA for the CDR3 is TGTGCCACCAGCAGAGGGAGGGGCCTGAATGAGCAGTTCTTC. Protein sequence: CATSRGRGLNEQFF.

The chain recombines TRBV11-3 with TRBJ2-3, with 7 bases identical to TRBD1. The CDR3 has 16 amino acids. Germline CDR1 reads SGHNT; CDR2 reads YENEEA. V gave up 4 bases and J gave up 1 base; unmatched junction bases: 8. The CDR3 protein is CASSSTGTAGTDTQYF. The CDR3 DNA follows: TGTGCCAGCAGCTCCACCGGGACAGCCGGCACAGATACGCAGTATTTT. Using reference TRBV11-3 and TRBJ2-3 for the parts outside the CDR3, the full variable domain is EAGVVQSPRYKIIEKKQPVAFWCNPISGHNTLYWYLQNLGQGPELLIRYENEEAVDDSQLPKDRFSAERLKGVDSTLKIQPAELGDSAVYLCASSSTGTAGTDTQYFGPGTRLTVL.

V gene TRBV5-4 combines with J gene TRBJ1-6; D is undetermined. The CDR3 spans 15 residues. Between the trimmed V and J ends, which lost 2 bases and 2 bases, there was a span of 8 bases. Germline CDR1 SGHNT, CDR2 YYREEE (reference sequence). The CDR3 loop reads CASSLSGTYNSPLHF. For the CDR3, the DNA is TGTGCCAGCAGCTTAAGCGGAACCTATAATTCACCCCTCCACTTT.

The CDR3 spells CASSALHEQYF. In nucleotides, the CDR3 is TGCGCCAGCAGTGCTCTCCACGAGCAGTACTTC. The chain couples TRBV10-2 to TRBJ2-7; D is unclear. The V end lost 4 bases, the J end lost 5 bases, and 6 bases lay between the germline ends. The CDR3 extends over 11 amino acids. Germline V gene data show CDR1 as WSHSY and CDR2 as SAAADI.

The gene calls are TRBV5-5 and TRBJ2-1; D gene uncertain. The V and J ends lost 0 bases and 4 bases respectively, with 17 bases between them. The CDR3 consists of 17 residues. CDR1 SGHKS and CDR2 YYEKEE come from the germline V gene (reference sequence). This CDR3 reads CASSLEAWSTRYNEQFF. The CDR3 nucleotides read TGTGCCAGCAGCTTGGAGGCGTGGTCCACTCGATACAATGAGCAGTTCTTC.

The CDR3 sequence: CASSDALRTSGYNEQFF. The CDR3 bases are TGTGCCAGCAGCGACGCGTTAAGGACTAGCGGTTACAATGAGCAGTTCTTC. V and J are TRBV7-8 and TRBJ2-1, with 10 positions matching TRBD2. This CDR3 is 17 amino acids long. Germline assignment: CDR1 SGHVS and CDR2 FQNEAQ. V shed 5 bases and J 4 bases; nucleotides not matched to a gene: 11. The whole variable domain, remainder taken from reference TRBV7-8 and TRBJ2-1, is GAGVSQSPRYKVAKRGQDVALRCDPISGHVSLFWYQQALGQGPEFLTYFQNEAQLDKSGLPSDRFFAERPEGSVSTLKIQRTQQEDSAVYLCASSDALRTSGYNEQFFGPGTRLTVL.

The V call is TRBV6-1, the J call TRBJ2-1, with D perhaps given as TRBD1 or TRBD2 (5 bases each). V lost 6 bases and J 8 bases, leaving 17 bases between the germline ends. The length of the CDR3 is 14 residues. The germline gives CDR1 MNHNS, CDR2 SASEGT. CDR3 in amino acids: CASSRSIGADEQFF. The CDR3 DNA reads TGTGCCAGCAGCCGCTCCATCGGGGCGGATGAGCAGTTCTTC.

This sequence joins TRBV10-3 and TRBJ2-3; TRBD2 agrees at 7 bases. From germline, CDR1 is ENHRY and CDR2 SYGVKD. V was pared by 1 base and J by 4 bases, with 5 bases of the junction left unmatched. The CDR3 is 15 amino acids. The CDR3 DNA reads as TGTGCCATCAGTGAGTTCGGGGGGATGTCAGATACGCAGTATTTT. Protein sequence: CAISEFGGMSDTQYF.

V is TRBV7-2 and J is TRBJ2-1; D gene ambiguous. Germline-derived CDR1 and CDR2 are SGHTA and FQGNSA. CDR3 length equals 11 residues. The V end lost 3 bases, the J end lost 10 bases, and 7 bases lay between the germline ends. DNA for the CDR3: TGTGCCAGCAGCTTGTTAGGCGAGCAGTTCTTC. Translating gives CASSLLGEQFF.

On this clone itself: Different DNA sequences within this sample yield the same CDR3. The chain couples TRBV5-1 to TRBJ2-3; D is possibly TRBD2 (5 bases). V lost 0 bases to trimming and J lost 0 bases, with 5 bases between them. Germline CDR1 and CDR2: SGHRS and YFSETQ. There are 14 residues in the CDR3. CDR3 sequence: CASSLGGSTDTQYF. For the CDR3, the DNA is TGCGCCAGCAGCTTGGGAGGGAGCACAGATACGCAGTATTTT.

The rearrangement joins TRBV10-1 to TRBJ2-2; the D gene is possibly TRBD2 (5 bases). V gave up 8 bases and J gave up 3 bases, with 19 bases separating them. The germline V gene has CDR1 WNHNN and CDR2 SYGVQD (reference sequence). The CDR3 runs to 16 residues. The CDR3 sequence: CASAASDWTYTGELFF. In DNA form, the CDR3 reads TGCGCCAGCGCGGCCAGTGATTGGACTTACACCGGGGAGCTGTTTTTT.

Comments on this clone: Other DNA sequences in the sample encode the same CDR3. The chain couples TRBV20-1 to TRBJ2-2; D possibly corresponds to TRBD2 (5 bases). With 5 bases removed from V and 5 bases from J, the gap between germline ends came to 6 bases. The CDR3 length is 11 residues. Germline loops: CDR1 DFQATT, CDR2 SNEGSKA (reference sequence). The CDR3 sequence: CSARRTGELFF. In DNA, the CDR3 is TGCAGTGCTCGGAGGACCGGGGAGCTGTTTTTT.

The rearrangement uses TRBV27 and TRBJ1-2; D gene uncertain. CDR3 length: 14 amino acids. Trimming left V 8 bases short and J 4 bases short, with 17 bases between. Germline CDR1 and CDR2: MNHEY and SMNVEV (reference sequence). CDR3 nucleotides: TGTGCCAGCGGGTCGCTCGACGGGATCTATGGCTACACCTTC. This translates into CASGSLDGIYGYTF.

This chain joins TRBV9 and TRBJ1-1; D might be TRBD1 (5 bases). The CDR3 is made up of 17 amino acids. Germline V gene lookup returns CDR1 SGDLS and CDR2 YYNGEE. Trimming shortened V by 0 bases and J by 3 bases, and 18 bases separated the two germline ends. The DNA for the CDR3 is TGTGCCAGCAGCGTAGGGATCCAGGGAATAGGGGACACTGAAGCTTTCTTT. Translating gives CASSVGIQGIGDTEAFF.

The chain employs TRBV27 and TRBJ2-7, with 8 bases lining up with TRBD2. The CDR3 sequence is 18 residues long. The ends lost 2 bases at V and 0 bases at J; junction bases unmatched: 12. The germline V gene encodes CDR1 MNHEY and CDR2 SMNVEV (reference sequence). CDR3 region: CASSLHSLAGMSSYEQYF. CDR3 coding DNA: TGTGCCAGCAGTTTACACAGCCTAGCGGGCATGTCCTCCTACGAGCAGTACTTC.

This chain uses TRBV7-9 with TRBJ2-7, with 14 positions matching TRBD2. The V segment lost 6 bases and the J segment 0 bases; nucleotides outside the gene matches: 13. Germline CDR1 is SEHNR and CDR2 is FQNEAQ (reference sequence). The CDR3 loop spans 19 amino acids. The CDR3 spells CASSPNGGLAGVSSYEQYF. The CDR3 DNA follows: TGTGCCAGCAGTCCTAATGGGGGACTAGCGGGGGTAAGCTCCTACGAGCAGTACTTC.

The V gene is TRBV5-6, the J gene TRBJ2-1; 12 bases align to TRBD2. This CDR3 is built from 14 residues. Per germline, CDR1 SGHDT and CDR2 YYEEEE. V gave up 4 bases and J gave up 9 bases; unmatched junction bases: 5. CDR3 in amino acids: CASSKGLAGGEQFF. CDR3 in DNA: TGTGCCAGCAGCAAGGGACTAGCGGGTGGTGAGCAGTTCTTC.

The chain uses TRBV6-5 and TRBJ2-3, with 9 bases matching TRBD2. The CDR3 consists of 15 residues. Germline-derived CDR1 and CDR2 are MNHEY and SVGAGI. Unmatched junction bases numbered 6, after V lost 6 bases and J lost 2 bases. The CDR3: CASSKLAGNTDTQYF. DNA for the CDR3: TGTGCCAGCAGCAAACTAGCGGGCAACACAGATACGCAGTATTTT.

In DNA form, the CDR3 reads TGTGCCAGCAGCCCCACTAGCGGGAAGTCGTACTACGAGCAGTACTTC. It yields the protein CASSPTSGKSYYEQYF. The rearrangement joins TRBV27 to TRBJ2-7, with TRBD2 matching 10 bases. Germline loops: CDR1 MNHEY, CDR2 SMNVEV (reference sequence). The CDR3 spans 16 residues. The trim removed 6 bases at V and 3 bases at J, leaving 11 bases unmatched.

This chain links TRBV5-4 with TRBJ2-1, with 8 bases matching TRBD1. V shed 0 bases, J shed 3 bases, and the junction held 2 bases outside the gene matches. The CDR3 totals 15 residues. CDR1 is SGHNT and CDR2 is YYREEE in the germline V gene (reference sequence). The CDR3 loop is CASSLDRGNYNEQFF. In DNA, the CDR3 is TGTGCCAGCAGCTTGGACAGGGGGAACTACAATGAGCAGTTCTTC. The full variable domain, with the rest looked up from reference TRBV5-4 and TRBJ2-1, is ETGVTQSPTHLIKTRGQQVTLRCSSQSGHNTVSWYQQALGQGPQFIFQYYREEENGRGNFPPRFSGLQFPNYSSELNVNALELDDSALYLCASSLDRGNYNEQFFGPGTRLTVL.